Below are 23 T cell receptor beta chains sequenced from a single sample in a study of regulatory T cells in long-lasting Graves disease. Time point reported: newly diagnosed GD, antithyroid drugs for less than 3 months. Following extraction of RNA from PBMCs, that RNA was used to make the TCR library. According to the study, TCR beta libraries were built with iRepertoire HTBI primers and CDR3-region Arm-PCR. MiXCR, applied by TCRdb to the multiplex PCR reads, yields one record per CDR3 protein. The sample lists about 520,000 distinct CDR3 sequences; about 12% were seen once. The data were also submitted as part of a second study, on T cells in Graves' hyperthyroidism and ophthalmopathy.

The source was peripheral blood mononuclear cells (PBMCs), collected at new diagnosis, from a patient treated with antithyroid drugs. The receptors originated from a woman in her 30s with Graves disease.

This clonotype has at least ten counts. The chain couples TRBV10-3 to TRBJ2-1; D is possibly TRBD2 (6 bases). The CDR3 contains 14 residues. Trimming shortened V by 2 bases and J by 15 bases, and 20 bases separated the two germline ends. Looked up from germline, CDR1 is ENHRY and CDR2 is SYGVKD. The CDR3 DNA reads TGTGCCATCAGTGAGGATTCCTTACGGGGGTCAAGGTTCTTC. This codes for CAISEDSLRGSRFF.

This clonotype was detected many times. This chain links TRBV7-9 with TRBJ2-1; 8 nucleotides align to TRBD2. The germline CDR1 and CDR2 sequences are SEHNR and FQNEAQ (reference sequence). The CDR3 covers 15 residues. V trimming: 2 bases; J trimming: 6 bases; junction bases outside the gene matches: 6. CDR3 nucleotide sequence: TGTGCCAGCAGCTTAAGTTCGGGAGGGCCCAATGAGCAGTTCTTC. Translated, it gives CASSLSSGGPNEQFF.

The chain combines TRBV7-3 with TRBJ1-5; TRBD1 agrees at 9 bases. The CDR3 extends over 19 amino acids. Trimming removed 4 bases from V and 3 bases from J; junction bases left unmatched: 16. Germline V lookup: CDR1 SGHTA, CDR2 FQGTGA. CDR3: CASSSPCASGQGNNQPQHF. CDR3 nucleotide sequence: TGTGCCAGCAGCTCCCCTTGCGCCTCGGGACAGGGAAACAATCAGCCCCAGCATTTT.

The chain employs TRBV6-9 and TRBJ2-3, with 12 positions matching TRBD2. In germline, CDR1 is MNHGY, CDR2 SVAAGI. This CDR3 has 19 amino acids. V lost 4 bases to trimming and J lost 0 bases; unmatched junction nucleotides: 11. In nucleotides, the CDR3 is TGTGCCAGCAGTTCCGCTAGCGGGAGGGCCGGATCCAGCACAGATACGCAGTATTTT. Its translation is CASSSASGRAGSSTDTQYF.

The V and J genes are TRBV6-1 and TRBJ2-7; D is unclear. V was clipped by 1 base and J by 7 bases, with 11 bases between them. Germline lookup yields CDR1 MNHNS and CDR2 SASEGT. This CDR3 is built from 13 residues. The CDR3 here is CASSEGSLWEQYF. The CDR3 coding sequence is TGTGCCAGCAGTGAAGGTTCCTTGTGGGAGCAGTACTTC.

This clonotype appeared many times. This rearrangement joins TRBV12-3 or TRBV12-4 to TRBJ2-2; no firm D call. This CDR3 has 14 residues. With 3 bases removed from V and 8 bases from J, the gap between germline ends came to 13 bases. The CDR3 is CASSLPPQKGELFF. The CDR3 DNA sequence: TGTGCCAGCAGTTTGCCCCCCCAGAAAGGGGAGCTGTTTTTT.

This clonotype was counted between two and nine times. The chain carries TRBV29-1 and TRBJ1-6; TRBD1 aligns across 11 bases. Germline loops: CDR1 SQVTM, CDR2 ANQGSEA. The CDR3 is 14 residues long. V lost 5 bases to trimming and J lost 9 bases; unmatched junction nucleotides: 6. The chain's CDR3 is CSVRVGTGGSPLHF. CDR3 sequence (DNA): TGCAGCGTTCGAGTGGGGACAGGGGGTTCACCCCTCCACTTT.

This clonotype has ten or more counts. CDR3 residues: CASSILGIEAGDGYTF. The CDR3 DNA reads as TGTGCCAGTAGTATTCTGGGAATCGAGGCAGGCGATGGCTACACCTTC. The rearrangement joins TRBV19 to TRBJ1-2; D gene ambiguous. Germline CDR1 reads LNHDA; CDR2 reads SQIVND (reference sequence). This CDR3 is 16 amino acids long. V was trimmed by 3 bases and J by 6 bases, leaving 20 bases between them.

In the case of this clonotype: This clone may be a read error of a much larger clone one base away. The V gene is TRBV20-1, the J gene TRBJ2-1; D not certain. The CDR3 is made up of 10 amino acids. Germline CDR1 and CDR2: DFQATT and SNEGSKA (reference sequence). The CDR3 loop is CSASSNEQSF. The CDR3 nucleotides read TGCAGTGCTAGCTCGAATGAGCAGTCCTTC.

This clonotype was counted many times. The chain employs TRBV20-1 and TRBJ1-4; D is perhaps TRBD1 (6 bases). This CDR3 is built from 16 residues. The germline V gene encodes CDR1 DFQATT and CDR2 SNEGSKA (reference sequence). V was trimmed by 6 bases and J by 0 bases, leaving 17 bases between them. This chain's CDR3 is CSAMQGPLATNEKLFF. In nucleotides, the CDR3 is TGCAGTGCCATGCAGGGGCCCCTTGCAACTAATGAAAAACTGTTTTTT.

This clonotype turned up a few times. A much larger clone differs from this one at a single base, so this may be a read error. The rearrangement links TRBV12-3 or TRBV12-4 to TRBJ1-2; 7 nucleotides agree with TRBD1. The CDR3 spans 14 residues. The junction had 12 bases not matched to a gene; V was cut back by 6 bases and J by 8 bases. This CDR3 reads CASRTGTELRGYTF. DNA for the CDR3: TGTGCCAGCAGAACCGGGACAGAGTTACGGGGCTACACCTTC.

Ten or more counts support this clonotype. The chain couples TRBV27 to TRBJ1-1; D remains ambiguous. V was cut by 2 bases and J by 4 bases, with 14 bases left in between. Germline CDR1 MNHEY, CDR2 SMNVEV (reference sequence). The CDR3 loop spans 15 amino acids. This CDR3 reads CASSLTSSGRTEAFF. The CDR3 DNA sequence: TGTGCCAGCAGTTTAACAAGTTCCGGGCGCACTGAAGCTTTCTTT.

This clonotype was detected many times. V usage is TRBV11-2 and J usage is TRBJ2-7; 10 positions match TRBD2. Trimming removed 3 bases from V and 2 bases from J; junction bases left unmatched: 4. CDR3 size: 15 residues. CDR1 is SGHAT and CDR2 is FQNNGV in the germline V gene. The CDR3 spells CASSFTSGKTYEQYF. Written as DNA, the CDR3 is TGTGCCAGCAGCTTTACTAGCGGGAAAACCTACGAGCAGTACTTC.

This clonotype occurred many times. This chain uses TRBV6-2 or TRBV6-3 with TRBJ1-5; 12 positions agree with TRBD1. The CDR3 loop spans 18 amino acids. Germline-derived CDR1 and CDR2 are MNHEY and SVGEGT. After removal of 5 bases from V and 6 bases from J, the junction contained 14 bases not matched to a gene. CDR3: CASSGHFSGTGGGQPQHF. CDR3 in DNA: TGTGCCAGCAGTGGCCACTTTTCCGGGACAGGGGGCGGTCAGCCCCAGCATTTT.

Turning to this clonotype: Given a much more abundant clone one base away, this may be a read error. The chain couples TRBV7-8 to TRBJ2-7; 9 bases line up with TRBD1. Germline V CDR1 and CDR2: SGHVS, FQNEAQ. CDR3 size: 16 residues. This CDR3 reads CANSDRYGTGSYEQYF. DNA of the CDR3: TGTGCCAACAGCGACCGGTACGGGACAGGGTCCTACGAGCAGTACTTC.

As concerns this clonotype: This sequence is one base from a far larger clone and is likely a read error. CDR3 coding DNA: TGTGCCACCAGCAGAGTTCGGGAGTGGTCCTACAATGAGCAGTACTTC. Protein: CATSRVREWSYNEQYF. The chain uses TRBV15 and TRBJ2-5, with a possible D match to TRBD2 (6 bases). CDR3 size: 16 residues. The V gene's germline CDR1 is LNHNV and CDR2 YYDKDF (reference sequence). V lost 1 base, J lost 11 bases, and 23 bases lay in between.

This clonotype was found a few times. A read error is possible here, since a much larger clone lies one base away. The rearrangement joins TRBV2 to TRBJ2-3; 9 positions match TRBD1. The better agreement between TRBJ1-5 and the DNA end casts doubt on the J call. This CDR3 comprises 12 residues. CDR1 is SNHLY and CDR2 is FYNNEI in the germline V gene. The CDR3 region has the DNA TGTGCCAGTCGGACAGGGGTAGATACGCAGCATTTT. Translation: CASRTGVDTQHF.

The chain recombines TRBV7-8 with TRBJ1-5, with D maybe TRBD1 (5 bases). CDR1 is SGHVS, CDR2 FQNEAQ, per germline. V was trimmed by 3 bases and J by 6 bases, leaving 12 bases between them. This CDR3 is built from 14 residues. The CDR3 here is CASSFGGSGQPQHF. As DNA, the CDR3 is TGTGCCAGCAGCTTTGGGGGGTCGGGTCAGCCCCAGCATTTT.

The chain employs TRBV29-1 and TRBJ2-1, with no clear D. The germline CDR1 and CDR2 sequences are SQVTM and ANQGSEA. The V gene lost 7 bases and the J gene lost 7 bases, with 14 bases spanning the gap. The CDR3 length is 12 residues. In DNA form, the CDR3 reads TGCAGCGGGACGTTGGTGTGGAATGAGCAGTTCTTC. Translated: CSGTLVWNEQFF.

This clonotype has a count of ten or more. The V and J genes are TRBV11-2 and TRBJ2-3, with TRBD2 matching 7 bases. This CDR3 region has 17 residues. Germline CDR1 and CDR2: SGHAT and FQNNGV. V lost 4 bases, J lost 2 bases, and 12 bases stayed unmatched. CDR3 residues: CASSCSGPHVYTDTQYF. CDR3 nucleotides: TGTGCCAGCAGCTGTAGCGGGCCCCACGTCTACACAGATACGCAGTATTTT.

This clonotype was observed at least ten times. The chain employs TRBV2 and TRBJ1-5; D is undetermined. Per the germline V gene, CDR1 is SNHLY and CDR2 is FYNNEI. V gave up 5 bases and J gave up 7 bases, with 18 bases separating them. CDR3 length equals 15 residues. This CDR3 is CASSPYRTTEQPQHF. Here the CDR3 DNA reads TGTGCCAGCAGTCCATATCGGACCACTGAGCAGCCCCAGCATTTT.

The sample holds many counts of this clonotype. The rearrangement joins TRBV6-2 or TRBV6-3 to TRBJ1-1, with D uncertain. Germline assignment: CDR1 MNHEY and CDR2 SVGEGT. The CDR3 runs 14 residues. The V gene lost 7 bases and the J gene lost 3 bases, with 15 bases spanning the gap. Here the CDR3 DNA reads TGTGCCAGCACCGACGTGGCAGTCCACACTGAAGCTTTCTTT. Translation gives CASTDVAVHTEAFF.

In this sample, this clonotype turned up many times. In nucleotides, the CDR3 is TGTGCCAGCAGCCAAGAAGTCCCGGGACAGGGGTTCACCGGGGAGCTGTTTTTT. Residues: CASSQEVPGQGFTGELFF. The rearrangement joins TRBV14 to TRBJ2-2; TRBD1 agrees at 10 bases. The trim removed 0 bases at V and 4 bases at J, leaving 8 bases unmatched. This CDR3 has 18 amino acids. CDR1 is SGHDN, CDR2 FVKESK, per germline.